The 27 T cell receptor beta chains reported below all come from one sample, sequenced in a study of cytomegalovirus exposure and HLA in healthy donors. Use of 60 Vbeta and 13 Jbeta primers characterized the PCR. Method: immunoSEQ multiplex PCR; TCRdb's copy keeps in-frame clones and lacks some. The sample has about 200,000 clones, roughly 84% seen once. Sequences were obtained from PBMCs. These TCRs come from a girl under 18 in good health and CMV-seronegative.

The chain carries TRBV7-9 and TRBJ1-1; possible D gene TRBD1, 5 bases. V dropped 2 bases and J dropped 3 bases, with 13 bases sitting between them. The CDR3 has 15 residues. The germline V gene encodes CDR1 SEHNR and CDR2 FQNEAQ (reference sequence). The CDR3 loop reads CASSLRSRGDTEAFF. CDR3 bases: TGTGCCAGCAGCTTACGATCACGGGGGGACACTGAAGCTTTCTTT.

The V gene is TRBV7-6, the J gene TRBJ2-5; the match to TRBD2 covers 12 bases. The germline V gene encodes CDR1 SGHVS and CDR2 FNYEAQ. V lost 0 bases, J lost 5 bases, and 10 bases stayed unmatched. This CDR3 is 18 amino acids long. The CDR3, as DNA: TGTGCCAGCAGCTTAGCTCCGGGACTAGCGGGCGGTTGGGAGACCCAGTACTTC. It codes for CASSLAPGLAGGWETQYF.

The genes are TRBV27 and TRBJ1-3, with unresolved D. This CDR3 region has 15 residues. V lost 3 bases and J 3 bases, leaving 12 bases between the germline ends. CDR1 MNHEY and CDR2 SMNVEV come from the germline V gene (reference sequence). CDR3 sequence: CASSFVGRGGNTIYF. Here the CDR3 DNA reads TGTGCCAGCAGTTTCGTCGGGCGGGGTGGAAACACCATATATTTT.

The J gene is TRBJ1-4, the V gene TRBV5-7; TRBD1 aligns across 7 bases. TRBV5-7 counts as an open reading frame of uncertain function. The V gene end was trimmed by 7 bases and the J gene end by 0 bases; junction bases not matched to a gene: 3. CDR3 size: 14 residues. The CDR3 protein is CASYQGATNEKLFF. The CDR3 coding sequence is TGTGCCAGCTACCAGGGGGCAACTAATGAAAAACTGTTTTTT.

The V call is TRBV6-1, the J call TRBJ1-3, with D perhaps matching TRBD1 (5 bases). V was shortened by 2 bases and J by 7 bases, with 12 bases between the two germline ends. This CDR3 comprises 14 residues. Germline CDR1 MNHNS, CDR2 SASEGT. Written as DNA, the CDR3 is TGTGCCAGCAGTGAACTTCACCGGGGGAACACCATATATTTT. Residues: CASSELHRGNTIYF.

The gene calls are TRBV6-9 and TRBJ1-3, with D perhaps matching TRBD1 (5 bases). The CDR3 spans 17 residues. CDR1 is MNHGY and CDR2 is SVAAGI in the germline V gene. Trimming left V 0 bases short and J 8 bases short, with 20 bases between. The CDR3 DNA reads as TGTGCCAGCAGTTATTCGAGGGTAGGGGACCGGGGGGACACCATATATTTT. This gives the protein CASSYSRVGDRGDTIYF.

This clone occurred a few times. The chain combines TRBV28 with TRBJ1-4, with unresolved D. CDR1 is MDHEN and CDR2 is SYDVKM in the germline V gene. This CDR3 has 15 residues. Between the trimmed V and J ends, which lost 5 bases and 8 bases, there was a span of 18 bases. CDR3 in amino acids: CASSLARGFYEKLFF. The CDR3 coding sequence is TGTGCCAGCAGTCTTGCCCGCGGGTTCTACGAAAAACTGTTTTTT.

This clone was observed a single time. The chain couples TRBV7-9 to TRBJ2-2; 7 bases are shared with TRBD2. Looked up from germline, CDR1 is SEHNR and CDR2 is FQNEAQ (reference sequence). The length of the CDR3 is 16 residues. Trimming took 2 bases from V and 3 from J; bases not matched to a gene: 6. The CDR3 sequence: CASSLRLAPDTGELFF. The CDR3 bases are TGTGCCAGCAGCTTAAGACTAGCTCCGGACACCGGGGAGCTGTTTTTT.

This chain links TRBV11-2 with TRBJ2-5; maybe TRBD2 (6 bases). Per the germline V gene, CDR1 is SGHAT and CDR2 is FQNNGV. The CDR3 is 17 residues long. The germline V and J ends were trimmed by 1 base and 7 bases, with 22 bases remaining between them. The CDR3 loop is CASSLAGGTTTGGTQYF. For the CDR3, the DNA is TGTGCCAGCAGCTTAGCTGGCGGGACCACGACCGGGGGGACCCAGTACTTC.

CDR3 protein: CASSEGSSVTQYF. The CDR3 DNA is TGTGCCAGCAGCGAGGGGTCCTCGGTGACCCAGTACTTC. The gene calls are TRBV9 and TRBJ2-5; tentative D call: TRBD1 (5 bases). The CDR3 is 13 residues long. Germline CDR1 reads SGDLS; CDR2 reads YYNGEE. Trimming took 3 bases from V and 7 from J, leaving 13 bases between them.

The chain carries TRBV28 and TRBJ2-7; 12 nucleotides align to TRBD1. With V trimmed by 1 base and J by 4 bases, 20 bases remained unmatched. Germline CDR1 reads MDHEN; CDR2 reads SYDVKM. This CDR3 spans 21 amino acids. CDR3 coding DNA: TGTGCCAGCAGTTTATCAGATCAGTTTTTAAGGGGACAGGGGGCCAGGTACGAGCAGTACTTC. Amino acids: CASSLSDQFLRGQGARYEQYF.

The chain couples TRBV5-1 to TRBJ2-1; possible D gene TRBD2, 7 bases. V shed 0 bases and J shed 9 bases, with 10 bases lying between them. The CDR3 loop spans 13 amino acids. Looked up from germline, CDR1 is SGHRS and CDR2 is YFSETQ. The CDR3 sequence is CASSLGGGGEQFF. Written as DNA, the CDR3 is TGCGCCAGCAGCTTGGGAGGGGGGGGTGAGCAGTTCTTC.

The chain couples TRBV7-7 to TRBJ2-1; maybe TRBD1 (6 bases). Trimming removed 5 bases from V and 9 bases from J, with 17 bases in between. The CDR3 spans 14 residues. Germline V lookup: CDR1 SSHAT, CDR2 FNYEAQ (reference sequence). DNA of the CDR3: TGTGCCAGCAGCCTCCGGGACCAAGGGGGTGAGCAGTTCTTC. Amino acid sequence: CASSLRDQGGEQFF.

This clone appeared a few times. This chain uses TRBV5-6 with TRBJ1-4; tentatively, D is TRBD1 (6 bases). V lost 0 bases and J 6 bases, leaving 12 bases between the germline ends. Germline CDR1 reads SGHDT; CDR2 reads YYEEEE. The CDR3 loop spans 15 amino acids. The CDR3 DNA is TGTGCCAGCAGCTTGGGTCTGGGGGCGGATGAAAAACTGTTTTTT. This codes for CASSLGLGADEKLFF. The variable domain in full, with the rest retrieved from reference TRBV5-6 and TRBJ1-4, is DAGVTQSPTHLIKTRGQQVTLRCSPKSGHDTVSWYQQALGQGPQFIFQYYEEEERQRGNFPDRFSGHQFPNYSSELNVNALLLGDSALYLCASSLGLGADEKLFFGSGTQLSVL.

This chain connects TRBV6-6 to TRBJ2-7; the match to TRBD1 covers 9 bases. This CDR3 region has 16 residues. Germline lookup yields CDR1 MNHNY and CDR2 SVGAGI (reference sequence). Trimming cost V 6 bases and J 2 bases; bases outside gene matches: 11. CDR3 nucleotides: TGTGCCAGCAGCCCACCCGGACAGGGGATTCCCTACGAGCAGTACTTC. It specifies CASSPPGQGIPYEQYF.

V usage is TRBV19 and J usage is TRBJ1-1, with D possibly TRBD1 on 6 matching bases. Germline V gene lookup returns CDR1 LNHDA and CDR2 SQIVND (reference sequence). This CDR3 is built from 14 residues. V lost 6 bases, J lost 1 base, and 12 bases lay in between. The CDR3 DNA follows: TGTGCCAGTAGAAACCGGGACAAGAACACTGAAGCTTTCTTT. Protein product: CASRNRDKNTEAFF.

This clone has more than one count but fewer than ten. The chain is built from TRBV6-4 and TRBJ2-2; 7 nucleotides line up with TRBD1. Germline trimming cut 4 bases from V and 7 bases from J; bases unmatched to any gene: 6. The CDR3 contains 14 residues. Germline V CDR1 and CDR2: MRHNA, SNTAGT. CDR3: CASSGTGVGGELFF. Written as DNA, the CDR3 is TGTGCCAGCAGTGGCACAGGGGTCGGCGGGGAGCTGTTTTTT.

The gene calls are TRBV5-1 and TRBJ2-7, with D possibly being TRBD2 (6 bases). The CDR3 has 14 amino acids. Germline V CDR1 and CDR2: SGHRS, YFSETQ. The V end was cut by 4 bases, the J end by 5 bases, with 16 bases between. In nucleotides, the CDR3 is TGCGCCAGCAGCCCGGGGGTTAGGGACGACGAGCAGTACTTC. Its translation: CASSPGVRDDEQYF.

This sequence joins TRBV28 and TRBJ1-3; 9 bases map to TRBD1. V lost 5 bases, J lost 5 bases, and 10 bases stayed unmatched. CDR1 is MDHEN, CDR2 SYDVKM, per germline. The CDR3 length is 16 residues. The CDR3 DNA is TGTGCCAGCAGTCCGGCCGGGACAGGGAGTAGAAACACCATATATTTT. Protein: CASSPAGTGSRNTIYF. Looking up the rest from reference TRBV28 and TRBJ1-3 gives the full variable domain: DVKVTQSSRYLVKRTGEKVFLECVQDMDHENMFWYRQDPGLGLRLIYFSYDVKMKEKGDIPEGYSVSREKKERFSLILESASTNQTSMYLCASSPAGTGSRNTIYFGEGSWLTVV.

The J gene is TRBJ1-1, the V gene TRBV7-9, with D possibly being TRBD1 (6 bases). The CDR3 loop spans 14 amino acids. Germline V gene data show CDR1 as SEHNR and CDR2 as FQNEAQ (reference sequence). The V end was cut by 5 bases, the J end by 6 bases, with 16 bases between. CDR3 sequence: CASSHTQGQAEAFF. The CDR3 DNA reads TGTGCCAGCAGCCACACACAGGGCCAAGCTGAAGCTTTCTTT.

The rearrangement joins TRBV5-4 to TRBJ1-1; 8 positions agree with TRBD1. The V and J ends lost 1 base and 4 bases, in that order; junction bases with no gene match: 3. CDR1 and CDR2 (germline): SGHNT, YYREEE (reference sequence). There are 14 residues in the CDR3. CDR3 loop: CASSLQGASTEAFF. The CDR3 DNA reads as TGTGCCAGCAGCTTGCAGGGGGCCTCCACTGAAGCTTTCTTT.

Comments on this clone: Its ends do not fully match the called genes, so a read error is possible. This chain's CDR3 is CSSSLSPSSGKEQYF. CDR3 sequence (DNA): TGTTCCAGCAGCTTATCCCCATCAAGCGGGAAGGAGCAGTACTTC. The V and J genes are TRBV7-9 and TRBJ2-7; 7 nucleotides agree with TRBD2. Germline CDR1 is SEHNR and CDR2 is FQNEAQ (reference sequence). The CDR3 extends over 15 amino acids.

The CDR3, as DNA: TGTGCCAGCAGCTTACCCTGGACAGTCCTAGCCAAAAACATTCAGTACTTC. The encoded protein is CASSLPWTVLAKNIQYF. The chain joins TRBV5-6 to TRBJ2-4; tentatively, D is TRBD1 (6 bases). In germline, CDR1 is SGHDT, CDR2 YYEEEE. Trimming cost V 2 bases and J 0 bases, with 15 bases left between them. The CDR3 spans 17 residues.

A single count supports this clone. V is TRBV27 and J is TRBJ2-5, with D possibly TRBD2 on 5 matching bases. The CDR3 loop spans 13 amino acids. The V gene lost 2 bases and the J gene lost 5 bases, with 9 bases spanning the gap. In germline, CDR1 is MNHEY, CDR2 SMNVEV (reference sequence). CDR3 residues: CASSLMAGETQYF. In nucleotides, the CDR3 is TGTGCCAGCAGTTTAATGGCGGGTGAGACCCAGTACTTC.

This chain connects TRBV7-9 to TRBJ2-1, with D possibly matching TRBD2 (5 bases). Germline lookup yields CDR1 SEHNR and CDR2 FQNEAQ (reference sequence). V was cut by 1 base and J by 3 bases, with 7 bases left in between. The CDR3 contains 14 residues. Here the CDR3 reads CASSLEGLYNEQFF. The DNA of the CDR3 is TGTGCCAGCAGCTTAGAAGGACTCTACAATGAGCAGTTCTTC.

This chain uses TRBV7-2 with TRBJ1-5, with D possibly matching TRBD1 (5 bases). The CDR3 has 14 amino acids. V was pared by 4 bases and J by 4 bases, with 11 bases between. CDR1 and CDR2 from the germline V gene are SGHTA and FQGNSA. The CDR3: CASSSRGMNQPQHF. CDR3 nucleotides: TGTGCCAGCAGCTCCCGGGGGATGAATCAGCCCCAGCATTTT.

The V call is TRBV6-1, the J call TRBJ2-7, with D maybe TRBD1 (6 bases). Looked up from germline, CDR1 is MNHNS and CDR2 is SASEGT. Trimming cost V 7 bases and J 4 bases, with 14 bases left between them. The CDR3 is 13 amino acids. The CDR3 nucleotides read TGTGCCAGCAATCCCCGGACAGTATACGAGCAGTACTTC. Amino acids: CASNPRTVYEQYF.